One and the same sample provided the 20 T cell receptor beta chains below, sequenced in a study of blood T cell repertoires in COVID-19. Clones were sequenced by immunoSEQ multiplex PCR, and TCRdb holds only the in-frame ones, with some missing. The sample includes hundreds of thousands of clones, around 87% of them seen just once. Material for sequencing was PBMCs or T cells enriched from blood (not recorded which). Receptor source: a woman between 50 and 59 years old who had recovered from COVID-19.

This chain joins TRBV25-1 and TRBJ1-2; 7 bases map to TRBD1. Germline V lookup: CDR1 MGHDK, CDR2 SYGVNS. The junction had 13 bases not matched to a gene; V was cut back by 5 bases and J by 7 bases. This CDR3 spans 15 amino acids. The CDR3 reads CASSTTGTFGGGYTF. The CDR3 coding sequence is TGTGCCAGCAGTACGACAGGGACATTCGGGGGTGGCTACACCTTC.

The chain uses TRBV15 and TRBJ2-5; 10 nucleotides agree with TRBD1. Unmatched junction bases numbered 12, after V lost 7 bases and J lost 4 bases. The germline gives CDR1 LNHNV, CDR2 YYDKDF (reference sequence). The CDR3 has 16 residues. CDR3 in amino acids: CATNPFKTGGPETQYF. The CDR3 DNA follows: TGTGCCACCAACCCTTTTAAGACAGGGGGCCCAGAGACCCAGTACTTC.

The genes are TRBV3-1 (or the pseudogene TRBV3-2) and TRBJ1-6; D is undetermined. The CDR3 length is 15 residues. Germline V gives CDR1 LGHDT, CDR2 YNNKEL (reference sequence). V shed 0 bases and J shed 8 bases, with 11 bases lying between them. In DNA form, the CDR3 reads TGTGCCAGCAGCCAAGAAGCCTCTAGCTATTCACCCCTCCACTTT. Its protein is CASSQEASSYSPLHF.

The chain links TRBV15 to TRBJ1-2; TRBD1 is a possible D gene (6 bases). Trimming took off 5 bases at V and 8 bases at J, with 18 bases between the two ends. Looked up from germline, CDR1 is LNHNV and CDR2 is YYDKDF (reference sequence). The CDR3 is 14 amino acids. CDR3 sequence: CATSRIAGVGGYTF. CDR3 DNA sequence: TGTGCCACCAGCCGCATAGCAGGGGTGGGAGGCTACACCTTC.

In this sample, this clone turned up many times. This CDR3 is also generated by other DNA sequences in the sample. This chain joins TRBV5-4 and TRBJ1-5; D perhaps matches TRBD1 (5 bases). This CDR3 region has 14 residues. Germline CDR1 and CDR2: SGHNT and YYREEE (reference sequence). Trimming took 4 bases from V and 1 from J, leaving 9 bases between them. In nucleotides, the CDR3 is TGTGCCAGCAGCCCGGGGGGGAGCAATCAGCCCCAGCATTTT. Encoded protein: CASSPGGSNQPQHF.

The chain combines TRBV4-2 with TRBJ1-2, with D unclear. The germline V and J ends were trimmed by 0 bases and 6 bases, with 14 bases remaining between them. There are 15 residues in the CDR3. Germline V gene data show CDR1 as LGHNA and CDR2 as YNFKEQ. CDR3 residues: CASSQDPGGRDGYTF. In DNA form, the CDR3 reads TGTGCCAGCAGCCAAGATCCAGGAGGCCGCGATGGCTACACCTTC.

This clone was seen just once. V gene TRBV4-1 combines with J gene TRBJ2-1, with 8 bases aligning to TRBD1. Germline values: CDR1 MGHRA, CDR2 YSYEKL. V gave up 4 bases and J gave up 7 bases; unmatched junction bases: 9. The CDR3 loop spans 15 amino acids. CDR3: CASSPPVGQGNEQFF. The CDR3 nucleotides read TGCGCCAGCAGCCCCCCCGTCGGACAGGGAAATGAGCAGTTCTTC.

The V gene is TRBV28, the J gene TRBJ1-2, with 8 bases matching TRBD1. V shed 5 bases and J 2 bases; nucleotides not matched to a gene: 4. The CDR3 covers 14 residues. Per the germline V gene, CDR1 is MDHEN and CDR2 is SYDVKM. The CDR3 is CASSIPGGNYGYTF. Here the CDR3 DNA reads TGTGCCAGCAGTATTCCAGGGGGCAACTATGGCTACACCTTC.

The gene calls are TRBV28 and TRBJ1-5, with 8 nucleotides matching TRBD1. After removal of 4 bases from V and 2 bases from J, the junction contained 7 bases not matched to a gene. Germline V gene data show CDR1 as MDHEN and CDR2 as SYDVKM. CDR3 length: 16 amino acids. In DNA form, the CDR3 reads TGTGCCAGCAGTTGGACAGGGAAGGGGCGCAATCAGCCCCAGCATTTT. Amino acids: CASSWTGKGRNQPQHF.

CDR3 coding DNA: TGTGCCAGCAGCCAAGGAGAGGCAGGGGTAGCTTTCTTT. Amino acid sequence: CASSQGEAGVAFF. The rearrangement uses TRBV3-1 (or the pseudogene TRBV3-2) and TRBJ1-1; possibly TRBD1 for D (6 bases). The V gene lost 1 base and the J gene lost 10 bases, with 13 bases spanning the gap. In germline, CDR1 is LGHDT, CDR2 YNNKEL (reference sequence). The CDR3 sequence is 13 residues long.

The CDR3 DNA follows: TGTGCCTGGAGGAAAACAGGGGGCTTCACTGAAGCTTTCTTT. It translates to CAWRKTGGFTEAFF. The rearrangement joins TRBV30 to TRBJ1-1, with 9 nucleotides matching TRBD1. The CDR3 is 14 amino acids. Germline V gene sequence: CDR1 GTSNPN, CDR2 SVGIG (reference sequence). Trimming at V came to 3 bases and at J to 4 bases, leaving 6 bases not matched to a gene.

CDR3 sequence reads: CASSLSTFNSGNTIYF. The CDR3 bases are TGTGCCAGCAGTTTATCGACATTCAACTCTGGAAACACCATATATTTT. This sequence joins TRBV9 and TRBJ1-3; no reliable D call. Deletions cut 5 bases from V and 0 bases from J, with 15 bases between. Germline V gene data show CDR1 as SGDLS and CDR2 as YYNGEE. This CDR3 has 16 residues. Using reference TRBV9 and TRBJ1-3 for the parts outside the CDR3, the full variable domain is DSGVTQTPKHLITATGQRVTLRCSPRSGDLSVYWYQQSLDQGLQFLIQYYNGEERAKGNILERFSAQQFPDLHSELNLSSLELGDSALYFCASSLSTFNSGNTIYFGEGSWLTVV.

The gene calls are TRBV5-1 and TRBJ2-2; 10 nucleotides match TRBD1. Germline V gene data show CDR1 as SGHRS and CDR2 as YFSETQ. The ends lost 7 bases at V and 6 bases at J; junction bases unmatched: 6. The CDR3 length is 14 residues. DNA for the CDR3: TGCGCCAGCGGACAGGGGGATCATTCCGGGGAGCTGTTTTTT. It codes for CASGQGDHSGELFF.

J is TRBJ2-3 and V is TRBV13, with D possibly TRBD2 on 5 matching bases. With 2 bases removed from V and 3 bases from J, the gap between germline ends came to 12 bases. This CDR3 contains 15 residues. Germline V gene sequence: CDR1 PRHDT, CDR2 FYEKMQ (reference sequence). The CDR3 spells CASSLREIITDTQYF. CDR3 DNA sequence: TGTGCCAGCAGCTTAAGGGAGATCATTACAGATACGCAGTATTTT. The full variable domain, rest sourced from reference TRBV13 and TRBJ2-3, is AAGVIQSPRHLIKEKRETATLKCYPIPRHDTVYWYQQGPGQDPQFLISFYEKMQSDKGSIPDRFSAQQFSDYHSELNMSSLELGDSALYFCASSLREIITDTQYFGPGTRLTVL.

This chain links TRBV5-8 with TRBJ1-2; TRBD1 aligns across 12 bases. CDR1 and CDR2 from the germline V gene are SGHTS and YDEGEE. The CDR3 extends over 14 amino acids. Unmatched junction bases numbered 6, after V lost 4 bases and J lost 8 bases. The CDR3 spells CASSPGTGGWGYTF. DNA for the CDR3: TGTGCCAGCAGCCCCGGGACAGGGGGCTGGGGCTACACCTTC.

In its sample, this clone was seen once. V is TRBV30 and J is TRBJ2-7; 7 bases match TRBD1. V lost 2 bases to trimming and J lost 6 bases; unmatched junction nucleotides: 7. This CDR3 comprises 13 residues. CDR1 and CDR2 (germline): GTSNPN, SVGIG (reference sequence). CDR3 nucleotide sequence: TGTGCCTGGAGTAGCGACAGGGCTAGCGAGCAGTACTTC. It encodes CAWSSDRASEQYF.

This clone was seen a few times. The rearrangement links TRBV27 to TRBJ1-1; tentative D call: TRBD1 (5 bases). Trimming stripped 0 bases from V and 5 bases from J, with 10 bases between. The germline V gene encodes CDR1 MNHEY and CDR2 SMNVEV (reference sequence). The CDR3 spans 14 residues. The CDR3 is CASSLSGAGTEAFF. The CDR3, as DNA: TGTGCCAGCAGTTTATCAGGGGCCGGGACTGAAGCTTTCTTT.

The CDR3 region is CASSLPLAGELFF. CDR3 coding DNA: TGTGCCAGCAGCTTACCCCTAGCCGGGGAGCTGTTTTTT. This chain joins TRBV7-2 and TRBJ2-2, with D unclear. Trimming took 2 bases from V and 6 from J, leaving 7 bases between them. The CDR3 is 13 residues long. The germline V gene has CDR1 SGHTA and CDR2 FQGNSA.

The CDR3 nucleotides are TGTGCCACCCCGCCCCTAGCGGGAGGGCCCAATGAGCAGTTCTTC. This translates into CATPPLAGGPNEQFF. The chain carries TRBV6-5 and TRBJ2-1; the match to TRBD2 covers 12 bases. The germline CDR1 and CDR2 sequences are MNHEY and SVGAGI. V dropped 10 bases and J dropped 6; count of bases not matched to a gene: 10. This CDR3 is 15 amino acids long.

This clone was observed a single time. The gene calls are TRBV10-3 and TRBJ2-7; weak D call: TRBD1 (6 bases). Germline CDR1 and CDR2: ENHRY and SYGVKD. CDR3 size: 15 residues. Trimming pared 0 bases from V and 7 bases from J, leaving 16 bases between. Here the CDR3 reads CAISESPGAGGEQYF. CDR3 in DNA: TGTGCCATCAGTGAGTCCCCAGGGGCCGGTGGAGAGCAGTACTTC.